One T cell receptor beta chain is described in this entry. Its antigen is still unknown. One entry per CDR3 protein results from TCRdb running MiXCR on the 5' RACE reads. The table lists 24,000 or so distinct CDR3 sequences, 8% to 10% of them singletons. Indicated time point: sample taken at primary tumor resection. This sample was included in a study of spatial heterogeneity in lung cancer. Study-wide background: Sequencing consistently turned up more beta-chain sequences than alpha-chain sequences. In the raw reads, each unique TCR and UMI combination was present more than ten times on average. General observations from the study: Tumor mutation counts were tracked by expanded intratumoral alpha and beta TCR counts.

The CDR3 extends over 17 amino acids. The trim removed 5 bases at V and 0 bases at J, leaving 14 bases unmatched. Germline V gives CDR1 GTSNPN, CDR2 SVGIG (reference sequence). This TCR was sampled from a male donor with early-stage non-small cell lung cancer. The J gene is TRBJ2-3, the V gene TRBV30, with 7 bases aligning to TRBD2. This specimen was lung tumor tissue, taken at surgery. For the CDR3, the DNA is TGTGCCTGGTCCCTCGGGGCGGGAGTGTCTAGCACAGATACGCAGTATTTT. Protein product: CAWSLGAGVSSTDTQYF.